These T cell receptor beta chains were read from a single sample in a study of cytomegalovirus exposure and HLA in healthy donors. TCRdb's table, derived via immunoSEQ multiplex PCR, lists solely in-frame clones and lacks some. The sample has some 260,000 clones, about 90% seen once. Sequenced sample: PBMCs. Receptor source: a woman in her thirties in good health and CMV-seronegative. Both conserved end residues are part of each CDR3. Each record gives: clone size, V gene, CDR3 length, J gene, D gene, CDR3 protein, CDR3 DNA. The D gene is left open where the match is weak. Rows give clone size only sometimes, using once, few, many, or a class for an expanded clone.

.	TRBV2	11	TRBJ1-1	.	CASRGGQKAFF	TGTGCCAGCAGGGGGGGGCAGAAAGCTTTCTTT
.	TRBV19	13	TRBJ2-2	.	CASKGANTGELFF	TGTGCCAGTAAGGGCGCGAACACCGGGGAGCTGTTTTTT
.	TRBV5-6	11	TRBJ2-7	.	CASSFGGEQYF	TGTGCCAGCAGCTTTGGGGGGGAGCAGTACTTC
.	TRBV5-1	14	TRBJ1-3	.	CASSLGSSGNTIYF	TGCGCCAGCAGCTTGGGTTCCTCTGGAAACACCATATATTTT
once	TRBV30	14	TRBJ1-4	.	CAWSVVPGSEKLFF	TGTGCCTGGAGTGTAGTGCCAGGTAGCGAAAAACTGTTTTTT
.	TRBV19	16	TRBJ2-7	.	CASSPWKTPGPYEQYF	TGTGCCAGTAGTCCGTGGAAGACCCCAGGGCCGTACGAGCAGTACTTC
.	TRBV4-3	15	TRBJ2-3	TRBD2	CASSQLAGEVDTQYF	TGCGCCAGCAGCCAACTAGCGGGAGAGGTAGATACGCAGTATTTT
.	TRBV30	12	TRBJ2-3	.	CAWRGILDTQYF	TGTGCCTGGAGGGGAATTCTGGATACGCAGTATTTT
once	TRBV4-3	16	TRBJ2-1	.	CASSQGGREIIDEQFF	TGCGCCAGCAGCCAGGGGGGACGGGAGATTATCGATGAGCAGTTCTTC
.	TRBV2	15	TRBJ2-1	TRBD2	CASSVLSGRTNEQFF	TGTGCCAGCAGTGTTTTGAGCGGGAGAACAAATGAGCAGTTCTTC
.	TRBV4-1	15	TRBJ2-4	TRBD2	CASSQSLAGLSIQYF	TGCGCCAGCAGCCAAAGCCTAGCGGGGTTGTCTATTCAGTACTTC
.	TRBV7-9	14	TRBJ1-2	TRBD1	CASSSGQGIDGYTF	TGTGCCAGCAGCTCCGGACAGGGCATCGATGGCTACACCTTC
.	TRBV5-1	14	TRBJ2-2	.	CASSIRDTTGELFF	TGCGCCAGCAGCATTCGGGACACCACCGGGGAGCTGTTTTTT
few	TRBV5-1	16	TRBJ1-3	.	CASSLALPGLGDTIYF	TGCGCCAGCAGCCTAGCACTTCCAGGCCTTGGAGACACCATATATTTT
.	TRBV29-1	15	TRBJ2-1	TRBD1	CSHAAWGQVLNEQFF	TGCAGCCACGCAGCTTGGGGACAGGTATTGAATGAGCAGTTCTTC
.	TRBV5-4	13	TRBJ2-1	.	CASSLEPGNEQFF	TGTGCCAGCAGCTTGGAACCGGGGAATGAGCAGTTCTTC
.	TRBV9	18	TRBJ2-3	TRBD2	CASSARMEASGARGTQYF	TGTGCCAGCAGCGCCAGGATGGAGGCTAGCGGAGCGCGGGGTACGCAGTATTTT
.	TRBV5-6	14	TRBJ2-1	.	CASARDGSYNEQFF	TGTGCCAGTGCCCGGGACGGAAGCTACAATGAGCAGTTCTTC
.	TRBV9	15	TRBJ2-2	TRBD1	CASSVGTGLSGELFF	TGTGCCAGCAGCGTGGGGACAGGGCTGTCCGGGGAGCTGTTTTTT
once	TRBV27	15	TRBJ2-1	.	CASSGRESSYNEQFF	TGTGCCAGCAGCGGGAGAGAGAGCTCCTACAATGAGCAGTTCTTC
.	TRBV5-1	15	TRBJ2-2	.	CASSLGHRNTGELFF	TGCGCCAGCAGCTTGGGACACCGGAACACCGGGGAGCTGTTTTTT
.	TRBV11-1	19	TRBJ2-7	.	CASRNREVTGDWRSSEQYF	TGTGCCAGCAGGAATAGAGAAGTAACAGGGGACTGGCGTTCTTCCGAGCAGTACTTC
once	TRBV18	16	TRBJ1-4	.	CASSPNPGPINEKLFF	TGTGCCAGCTCACCGAATCCGGGACCGATTAATGAAAAACTGTTTTTT
.	TRBV7-2	14	TRBJ2-7	.	CASSTTGPRDEQYF	TGTGCCAGCAGCACGACCGGTCCCCGGGACGAGCAGTACTTC
once	TRBV7-3	12	TRBJ2-2	.	CASSLGAGELFF	TGTGCCAGCAGCTTGGGGGCAGGGGAGCTGTTTTTT
.	TRBV28	17	TRBJ2-2	TRBD2	CASSDQEKAGGPGELFF	TGTGCCAGCAGCGACCAAGAGAAAGCGGGAGGGCCCGGGGAGCTGTTTTTT
.	TRBV29-1	14	TRBJ2-5	.	CSVLRAQEWETQYF	TGCAGCGTTCTTAGGGCCCAAGAGTGGGAGACCCAGTACTTC
.	TRBV27	13	TRBJ1-1	.	CASSLSGVAEAFF	TGTGCCAGCAGTTTATCAGGGGTCGCCGAAGCTTTCTTT
.	TRBV14	15	TRBJ2-7	.	CASSRPGVDRGEQYF	TGTGCCAGCAGCCGTCCGGGGGTGGATAGGGGCGAGCAGTACTTC
.	TRBV15	14	TRBJ2-7	.	CATSSDFYSYEQYF	TGTGCCACCAGCAGTGACTTTTACTCCTACGAGCAGTACTTC
.	TRBV11-1	15	TRBJ2-6	.	CASSFTSSGANVLTF	TGTGCCAGCAGCTTCACGTCATCTGGGGCCAACGTCCTGACTTTC
.	TRBV28	17	TRBJ2-7	.	CASSSYFTRESSYEQYF	TGTGCCAGCAGTTCTTATTTCACCCGGGAGAGCTCCTACGAGCAGTACTTC
.	TRBV4-1	15	TRBJ2-7	.	CASSQEEGGAYEQYF	TGCGCCAGCAGCCAAGAGGAAGGGGGGGCCTACGAGCAGTACTTC
.	TRBV14	15	TRBJ1-1	TRBD1	CASSLRTGMNTEAFF	TGTGCCAGCAGCCTGCGGACAGGAATGAACACTGAAGCTTTCTTT
.	TRBV30	11	TRBJ1-1	.	CAWRSRTEAFF	TGTGCCTGGAGAAGTAGGACTGAAGCTTTCTTT
.	TRBV11-3	11	TRBJ2-2	.	CASSYGGELFF	TGTGCCAGCAGCTATGGGGGGGAGCTGTTTTTT
.	TRBV13	15	TRBJ2-7	TRBD1	CASSPPGTGEYEQYF	TGTGCCAGCAGCCCCCCCGGGACAGGGGAATACGAGCAGTACTTC
.	TRBV5-4	15	TRBJ1-1	.	CASSMLDRQNTEAFF	TGTGCCAGCAGTATGCTGGACAGACAGAACACTGAAGCTTTCTTT
.	TRBV18	13	TRBJ2-5	.	CASSRGAMETQYF	TGTGCCAGCTCACGGGGGGCTATGGAGACCCAGTACTTC
.	TRBV9	13	TRBJ2-2	.	CASSVLVPGELFF	TGTGCCAGCAGCGTACTTGTCCCGGGGGAGCTGTTTTTT
.	TRBV29-1	13	TRBJ2-3	.	CSVDGKGADTQYF	TGCAGCGTTGATGGAAAGGGAGCAGATACGCAGTATTTT
.	TRBV2	17	TRBJ2-1	.	CASSGTSSGKEDNEQFF	TGTGCCAGCAGTGGGACCTCCTCGGGCAAGGAGGACAATGAGCAGTTCTTC
once	TRBV19	16	TRBJ2-2	TRBD2	CASSIGGRGVAGELFF	TGTGCCAGTAGTATAGGCGGGAGGGGAGTGGCCGGGGAGCTGTTTTTT
few	TRBV28	13	TRBJ1-2	.	CASSPDGNYGYTF	TGTGCCAGCAGTCCGGACGGTAACTATGGCTACACCTTC
.	TRBV28	17	TRBJ1-5	.	CASSRTSDRFSNQPQHF	TGTGCCAGCAGTCGGACATCAGACAGGTTTAGCAATCAGCCCCAGCATTTT
.	TRBV4-1	15	TRBJ2-2	.	CASSQAGTMTGELFF	TGCGCCAGCAGCCAGGCCGGGACAATGACCGGGGAGCTGTTTTTT